This T cell receptor (beta chain) stems from a study of blood T cell repertoires in COVID-19. Study-wide background: Samples came from the United States, Italy and Spain, spanning acute and convalescent COVID-19. T cells, B-cell-depleted T cells, or PBMCs provided the cDNA or gDNA that served as material.

Original handling: Amplification from reference gene primers served as the basis for estimated nucleated cell counts. Assay used: immunoSEQ multiplex PCR; TCRdb lists only in-frame clones, some missing. That table furnishes V, J and clone size, whereas the DNA furnished D and trimming. The table has some 28,000 clones, 75% to 90% seen once; the top ten hold around 9.1%. The sequencing sample was made of peripheral blood. This receptor was obtained from a man in his 60s with acute or convalescent COVID-19.

The DNA of the CDR3 is TGTGCCAGCAGCTTGGACAGGGCTGGGGCCAACGTCCTGACTTTC. Amino acid sequence: CASSLDRAGANVLTF. The V gene is TRBV5-8, the J gene TRBJ2-6, with a tentative D call TRBD1 (6 bases). Germline CDR1 is SGHTS and CDR2 is YDEGEE. The CDR3 extends over 15 amino acids. The V gene lost 0 bases and the J gene lost 2 bases, with 6 bases spanning the gap.